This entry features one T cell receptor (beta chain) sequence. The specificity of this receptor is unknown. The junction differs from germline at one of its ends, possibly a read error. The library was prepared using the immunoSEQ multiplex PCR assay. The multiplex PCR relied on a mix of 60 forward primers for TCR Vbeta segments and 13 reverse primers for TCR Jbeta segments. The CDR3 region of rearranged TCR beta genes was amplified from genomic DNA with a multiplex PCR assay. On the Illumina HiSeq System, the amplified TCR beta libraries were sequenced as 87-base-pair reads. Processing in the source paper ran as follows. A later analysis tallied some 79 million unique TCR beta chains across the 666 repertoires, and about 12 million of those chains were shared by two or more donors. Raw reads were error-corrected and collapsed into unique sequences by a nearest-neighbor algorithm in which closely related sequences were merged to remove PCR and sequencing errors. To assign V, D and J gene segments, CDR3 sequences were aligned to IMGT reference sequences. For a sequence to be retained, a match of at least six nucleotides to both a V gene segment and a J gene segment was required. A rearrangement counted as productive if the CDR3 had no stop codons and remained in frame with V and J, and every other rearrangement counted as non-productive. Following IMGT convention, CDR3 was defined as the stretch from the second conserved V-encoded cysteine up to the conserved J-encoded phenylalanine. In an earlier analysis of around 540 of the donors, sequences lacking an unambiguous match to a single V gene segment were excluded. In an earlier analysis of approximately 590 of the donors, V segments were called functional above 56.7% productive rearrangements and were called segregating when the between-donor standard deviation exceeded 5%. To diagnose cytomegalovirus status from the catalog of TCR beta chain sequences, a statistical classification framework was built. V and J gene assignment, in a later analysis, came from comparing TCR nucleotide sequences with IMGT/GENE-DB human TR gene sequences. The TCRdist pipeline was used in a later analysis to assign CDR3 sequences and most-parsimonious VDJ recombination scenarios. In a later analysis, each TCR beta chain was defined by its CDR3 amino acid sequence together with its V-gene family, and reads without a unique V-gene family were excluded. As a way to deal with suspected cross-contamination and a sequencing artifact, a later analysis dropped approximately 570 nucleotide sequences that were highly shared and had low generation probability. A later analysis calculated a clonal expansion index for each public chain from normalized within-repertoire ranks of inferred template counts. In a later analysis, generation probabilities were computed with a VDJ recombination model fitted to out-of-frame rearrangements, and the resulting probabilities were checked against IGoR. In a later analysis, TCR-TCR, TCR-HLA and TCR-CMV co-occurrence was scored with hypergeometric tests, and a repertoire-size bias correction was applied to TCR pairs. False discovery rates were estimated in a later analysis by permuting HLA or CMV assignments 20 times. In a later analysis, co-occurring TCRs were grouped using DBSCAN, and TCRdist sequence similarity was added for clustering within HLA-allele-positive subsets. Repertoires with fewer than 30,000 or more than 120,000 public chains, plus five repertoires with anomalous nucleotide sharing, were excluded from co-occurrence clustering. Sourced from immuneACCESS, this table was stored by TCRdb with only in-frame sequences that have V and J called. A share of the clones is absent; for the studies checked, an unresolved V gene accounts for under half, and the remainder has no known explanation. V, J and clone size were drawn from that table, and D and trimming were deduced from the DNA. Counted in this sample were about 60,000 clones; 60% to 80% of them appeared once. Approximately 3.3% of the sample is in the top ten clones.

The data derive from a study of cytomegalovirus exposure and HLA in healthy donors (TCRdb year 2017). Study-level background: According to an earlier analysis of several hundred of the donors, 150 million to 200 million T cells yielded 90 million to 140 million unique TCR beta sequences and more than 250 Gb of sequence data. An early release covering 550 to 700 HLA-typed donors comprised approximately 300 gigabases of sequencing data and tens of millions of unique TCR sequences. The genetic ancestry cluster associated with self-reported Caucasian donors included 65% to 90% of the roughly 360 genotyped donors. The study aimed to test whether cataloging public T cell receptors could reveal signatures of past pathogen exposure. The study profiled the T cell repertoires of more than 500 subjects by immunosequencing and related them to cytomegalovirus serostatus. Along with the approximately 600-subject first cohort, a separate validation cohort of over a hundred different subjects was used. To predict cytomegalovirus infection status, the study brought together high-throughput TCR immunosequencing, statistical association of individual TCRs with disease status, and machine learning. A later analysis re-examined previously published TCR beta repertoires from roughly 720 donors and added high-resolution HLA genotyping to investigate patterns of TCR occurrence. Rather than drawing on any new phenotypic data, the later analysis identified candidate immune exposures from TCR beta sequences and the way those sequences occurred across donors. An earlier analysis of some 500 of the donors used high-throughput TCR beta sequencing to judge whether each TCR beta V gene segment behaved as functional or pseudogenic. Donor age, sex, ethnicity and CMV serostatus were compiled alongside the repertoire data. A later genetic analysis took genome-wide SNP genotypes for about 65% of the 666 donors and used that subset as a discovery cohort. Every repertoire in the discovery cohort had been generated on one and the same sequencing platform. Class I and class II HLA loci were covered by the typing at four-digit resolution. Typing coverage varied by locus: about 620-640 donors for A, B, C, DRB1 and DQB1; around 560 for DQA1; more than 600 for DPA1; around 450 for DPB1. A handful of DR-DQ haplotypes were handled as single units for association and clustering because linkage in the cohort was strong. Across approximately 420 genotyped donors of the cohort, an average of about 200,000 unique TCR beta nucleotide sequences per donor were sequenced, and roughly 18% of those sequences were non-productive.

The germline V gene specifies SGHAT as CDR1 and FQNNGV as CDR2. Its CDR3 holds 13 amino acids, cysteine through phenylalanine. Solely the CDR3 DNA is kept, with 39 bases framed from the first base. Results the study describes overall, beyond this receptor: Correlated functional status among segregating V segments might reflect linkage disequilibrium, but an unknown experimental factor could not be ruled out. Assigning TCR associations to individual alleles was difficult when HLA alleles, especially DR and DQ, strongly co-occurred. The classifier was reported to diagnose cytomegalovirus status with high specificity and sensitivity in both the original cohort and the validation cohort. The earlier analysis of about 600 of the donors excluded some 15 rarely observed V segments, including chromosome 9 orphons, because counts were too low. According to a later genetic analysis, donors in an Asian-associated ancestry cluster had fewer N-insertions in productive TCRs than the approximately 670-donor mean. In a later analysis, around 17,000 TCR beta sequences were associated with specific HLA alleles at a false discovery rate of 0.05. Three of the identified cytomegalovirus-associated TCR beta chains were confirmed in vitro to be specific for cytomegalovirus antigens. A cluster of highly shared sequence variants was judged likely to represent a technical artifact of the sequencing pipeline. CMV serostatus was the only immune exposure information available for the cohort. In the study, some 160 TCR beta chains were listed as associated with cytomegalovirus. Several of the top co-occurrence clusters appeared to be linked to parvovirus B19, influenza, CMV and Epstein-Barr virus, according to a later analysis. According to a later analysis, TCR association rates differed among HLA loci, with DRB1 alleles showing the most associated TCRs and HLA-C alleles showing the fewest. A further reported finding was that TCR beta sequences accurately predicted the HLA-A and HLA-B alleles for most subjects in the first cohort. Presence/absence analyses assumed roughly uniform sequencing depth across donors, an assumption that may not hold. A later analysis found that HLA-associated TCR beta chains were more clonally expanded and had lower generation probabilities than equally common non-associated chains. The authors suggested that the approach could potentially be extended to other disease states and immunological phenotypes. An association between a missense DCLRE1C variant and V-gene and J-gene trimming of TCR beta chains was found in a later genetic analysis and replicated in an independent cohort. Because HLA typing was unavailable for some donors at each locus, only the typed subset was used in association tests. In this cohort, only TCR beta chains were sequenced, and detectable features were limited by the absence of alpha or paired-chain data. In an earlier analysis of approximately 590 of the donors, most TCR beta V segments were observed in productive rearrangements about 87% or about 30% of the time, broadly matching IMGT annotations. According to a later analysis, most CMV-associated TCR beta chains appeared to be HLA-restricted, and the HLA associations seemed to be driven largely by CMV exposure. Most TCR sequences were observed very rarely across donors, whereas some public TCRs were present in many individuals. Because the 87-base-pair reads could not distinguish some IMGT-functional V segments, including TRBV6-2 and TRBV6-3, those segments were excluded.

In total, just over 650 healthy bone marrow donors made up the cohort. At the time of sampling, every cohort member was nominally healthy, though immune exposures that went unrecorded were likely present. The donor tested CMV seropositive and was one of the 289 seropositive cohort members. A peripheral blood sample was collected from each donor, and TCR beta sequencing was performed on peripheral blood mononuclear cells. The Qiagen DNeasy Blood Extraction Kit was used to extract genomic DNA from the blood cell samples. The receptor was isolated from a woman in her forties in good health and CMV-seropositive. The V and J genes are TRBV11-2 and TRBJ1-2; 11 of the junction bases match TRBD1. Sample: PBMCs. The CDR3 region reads CASSQPGQGVSSF. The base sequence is TGTGCCAGCAGCCAGCCGGGACAGGGGGTCTCCTCCTTC.